Listed below are T cell receptor beta chains from one sample, sequenced in a study of blood T cell repertoires in COVID-19. TCRdb's table, derived via immunoSEQ multiplex PCR, lists solely in-frame clones and lacks some. The sample has about 120,000 clones; around nine tenths are singletons. The source material was peripheral blood. All receptors derive from a woman aged 45-65 years with acute or convalescent COVID-19. Both conserved end residues are part of each CDR3. Each record gives: CDR3 protein, CDR3 DNA, clone size, J gene, V gene, D gene. D genes are given only for firm matches. Expanded clones are given a class, and other clones once, few, many or no size at all.

CATSRDRVGGYTF,TGTGCCACCAGCCGGGACAGGGTTGGAGGCTACACCTTC,-,TRBJ1-2,TRBV15,TRBD1
CASSQDLRGTGNTIYF,TGCGCCAGCAGCCAAGATCTCCGGGGTACTGGAAACACCATATATTTT,-,TRBJ1-3,TRBV4-3,-
CASSYPSGSGTDTQYF,TGTGCCAGCAGCTATCCTAGCGGGAGTGGAACAGATACGCAGTATTTT,once,TRBJ2-3,TRBV5-6,TRBD2
CASTSQPLVSGDYEQYF,TGTGCCAGCACTTCGCAACCCTTAGTCTCAGGGGACTACGAGCAGTACTTC,-,TRBJ2-7,TRBV7-2,-
CASSREGGSGNTIYF,TGTGCCAGCAGTAGGGAAGGGGGATCTGGAAACACCATATATTTT,-,TRBJ1-3,TRBV6-6,-
CASSFQGGEETQYF,TGTGCCAGCAGCTTCCAGGGCGGGGAAGAGACCCAGTACTTC,-,TRBJ2-5,TRBV7-7,-
CASSQERGVHYGYTF,TGCGCCAGCAGCCAAGAGCGGGGGGTCCACTATGGCTACACCTTC,once,TRBJ1-2,TRBV4-3,-
CASSLAVGRGGYNEQFF,TGTGCCAGCAGCTTGGCGGTAGGGCGGGGGGGCTATAATGAGCAGTTCTTC,-,TRBJ2-1,TRBV5-4,TRBD2
CASSFYTGTYEQYF,TGTGCCAGCAGCTTCTACACAGGTACCTACGAGCAGTACTTC,-,TRBJ2-7,TRBV7-9,-
CASSPGQGKLFF,TGTGCCAGCAGCCCCGGACAGGGAAAACTGTTTTTT,-,TRBJ1-4,TRBV7-8,TRBD1
CASSTGGTEAFF,TGTGCCAGCAGCACCGGGGGAACTGAAGCTTTCTTT,once,TRBJ1-1,TRBV13,-
CASSSPGGWGEAFF,TGTGCCAGCAGCTCCCCCGGGGGATGGGGGGAAGCTTTCTTT,once,TRBJ1-1,TRBV5-4,-
CASSTGTGVDEQYF,TGTGCCAGCAGCACCGGGACAGGGGTGGACGAGCAGTACTTC,-,TRBJ2-7,TRBV7-9,TRBD1
CASTRGTTKETQYF,TGTGCCAGCACCCGAGGGACTACCAAAGAGACCCAGTACTTC,-,TRBJ2-5,TRBV7-9,TRBD2
CASSFWLHYGYTF,TGTGCCAGCAGCTTTTGGCTTCACTATGGCTACACCTTC,once,TRBJ1-2,TRBV7-2,-
CASSLYWQFGNQPQHF,TGTGCCAGCAGTTTATATTGGCAATTCGGCAATCAGCCCCAGCATTTT,-,TRBJ1-5,TRBV27,-
CASSAYGLNNEKLFF,TGTGCCAGCAGCGCCTACGGACTTAATAATGAAAAACTGTTTTTT,-,TRBJ1-4,TRBV9,-
CASSSGTSGGTYNEQFF,TGTGCCAGCAGTTCCGGGACTAGCGGGGGGACCTACAATGAGCAGTTCTTC,-,TRBJ2-1,TRBV7-2,TRBD2
CASSIPQRGVNTEAFF,TGTGCCAGTAGTATCCCGCAAAGGGGCGTGAACACTGAAGCTTTCTTT,-,TRBJ1-1,TRBV19,-
CAIQGRQGVGEQYF,TGCGCCATCCAGGGGCGGCAGGGGGTAGGGGAGCAGTACTTC,-,TRBJ2-7,TRBV10-2,TRBD1
CAIRPLAGGNNEQFF,TGTGCCATCAGGCCCCTAGCGGGGGGGAACAATGAGCAGTTCTTC,-,TRBJ2-1,TRBV10-3,TRBD2
CASSRIGLWIYEQYF,TGTGCCAGCAGCCGGATTGGGCTATGGATCTACGAGCAGTACTTC,once,TRBJ2-7,TRBV6-2/TRBV6-3,-
CSVPFGNTQYF,TGCAGCGTCCCTTTCGGGAATACGCAGTATTTT,-,TRBJ2-3,TRBV29-1,-
CASSLREGTDTEAFF,TGCGCCAGCAGCCTTCGGGAGGGGACGGACACTGAAGCTTTCTTT,-,TRBJ1-1,TRBV4-3,-
CASSPGDSPNEKLFF,TGTGCCAGCTCACCGGGGGACAGCCCGAATGAAAAACTGTTTTTT,once,TRBJ1-4,TRBV18,TRBD1
CASSDGGANEKLFF,TGCGCCAGCAGTGACGGGGGGGCTAATGAAAAACTGTTTTTT,-,TRBJ1-4,TRBV10-2,-
CASSRAGGRPNTGELFF,TGCGCCAGCAGCCGGGCGGGCGGGAGGCCAAACACCGGGGAGCTGTTTTTT,-,TRBJ2-2,TRBV5-1,TRBD2
CATLTGDRYGYTF,TGTGCCACCCTAACAGGGGATCGGTATGGCTACACCTTC,-,TRBJ1-2,TRBV10-3,TRBD1
CASTPLAGGSTDTQYF,TGTGCCAGCACCCCGCTAGCGGGGGGGAGCACAGATACGCAGTATTTT,few,TRBJ2-3,TRBV7-2,TRBD2
CASSLQGQVGTEAFF,TGTGCCAGCAGCTTACAGGGACAGGTGGGGACTGAAGCTTTCTTT,-,TRBJ1-1,TRBV7-3,TRBD1
CSARDRERNIQYF,TGCAGCGCCCGGGACAGGGAGAGAAACATTCAGTACTTC,-,TRBJ2-4,TRBV29-1,TRBD1
CASSQSFREFEQFF,TGTGCCAGCAGCCAATCGTTCAGGGAATTTGAGCAGTTCTTC,-,TRBJ2-1,TRBV16,-
CASSFSGTSGFTRNYEQYF,TGTGCCAGCAGCTTCTCCGGGACTAGCGGGTTCACACGCAATTACGAGCAGTACTTC,-,TRBJ2-7,TRBV7-2,TRBD2
CASSQDGSISGYTF,TGTGCCAGCAGCCAAGACGGTTCGATAAGTGGCTACACCTTC,-,TRBJ1-2,TRBV3-1/TRBV3-2,-
CASGTSNTGELFF,TGTGCCAGTGGGACTAGCAACACCGGGGAGCTGTTTTTT,-,TRBJ2-2,TRBV9,TRBD2
CSVEGSVAGYYNEQFF,TGCAGCGTTGAAGGTTCGGTAGCGGGGTACTACAATGAGCAGTTCTTC,-,TRBJ2-1,TRBV29-1,TRBD2
CASSADRALEQFF,TGTGCCAGCAGCGCGGACAGGGCCCTTGAGCAGTTCTTC,-,TRBJ2-1,TRBV2,TRBD1
CASSELAGDYNEQFF,TGTGCCAGCAGCGAACTAGCGGGGGACTACAATGAGCAGTTCTTC,-,TRBJ2-1,TRBV11-2,TRBD2
CAWGRGGEKLFF,TGTGCCTGGGGCAGAGGGGGTGAAAAACTGTTTTTT,-,TRBJ1-4,TRBV30,-
CAIMRIRIRLLFYGYTF,TGTGCCATCATGAGGATAAGGATCCGGCTTCTATTCTATGGCTACACCTTC,few,TRBJ1-2,TRBV10-3,-
CASSPQGEGRYGYTF,TGTGCCAGCTCACCCCAGGGGGAAGGTAGATATGGCTACACCTTC,-,TRBJ1-2,TRBV18,TRBD1
CASSFLPDTQYF,TGTGCCAGCAGTTTTCTCCCAGATACGCAGTATTTT,-,TRBJ2-3,TRBV12-3/TRBV12-4,-
CASSLLGAGYGYTF,TGTGCCAGCAGTCTGTTGGGGGCCGGGTATGGCTACACCTTC,-,TRBJ1-2,TRBV6-2/TRBV6-3,-
CASSYSRTSGAYEQYF,TGTGCCAGCAGTTACTCCCGGACTAGCGGGGCTTACGAGCAGTACTTC,-,TRBJ2-7,TRBV6-2/TRBV6-3,TRBD2
CASSREAAGEQFF,TGTGCCAGCAGCAGAGAGGCGGCGGGTGAGCAGTTCTTC,-,TRBJ2-1,TRBV11-2,-
CASSEGRRKETQYF,TGTGCCAGCAGTGAGGGGCGGCGAAAAGAGACCCAGTACTTC,-,TRBJ2-5,TRBV2,-
CASSPRGGTGSYEQYF,TGTGCCAGCAGCCCAAGGGGAGGGACAGGGAGCTACGAGCAGTACTTC,-,TRBJ2-7,TRBV3-1/TRBV3-2,TRBD1
CSVWDSSYEQYF,TGCAGCGTTTGGGACAGCTCCTACGAGCAGTACTTC,-,TRBJ2-7,TRBV29-1,TRBD1
CAIRGLAGSETQYF,TGTGCCATCAGGGGACTAGCGGGATCGGAGACCCAGTACTTC,-,TRBJ2-5,TRBV10-3,TRBD2
CASSLRAPGSEKLFF,TGCGCCAGCAGCTTGAGGGCCCCGGGATCTGAAAAACTGTTTTTT,-,TRBJ1-4,TRBV5-1,-
CASSYLDRDRTEAFF,TGTGCCAGCAGTTACCTCGACAGGGATAGGACTGAAGCTTTCTTT,-,TRBJ1-1,TRBV6-6,TRBD1
CASSPLGQGRELFF,TGTGCCAGCAGCCCCCTGGGACAGGGTAGGGAACTGTTTTTT,many,TRBJ1-4,TRBV7-2,TRBD1
CASAGGLDEETQYF,TGTGCCAGCGCGGGGGGACTGGACGAAGAGACCCAGTACTTC,-,TRBJ2-5,TRBV19,TRBD2